The rows below give T cell receptor beta chains drawn from one sample of a study of identical twins. TCRdb called the 5' RACE reads again in MiXCR, with one record for every CDR3 protein. This sample yields approximately 470,000 distinct CDR3 sequences, of which 11% to 15% are seen a single time; roughly 0.56% belongs to the top ten. These records were also assigned to another study, of yellow fever vaccine responses in identical twins.

Sequences were obtained from CD4+ T cells sorted from blood. These receptors were taken from a woman younger than 30 in good health. Each CDR3 is given with its conserved first and last residue. D genes are given only for firm matches. Some rows mark clone size as missing; the rest say once, few, many or name a class of expanded clone.

V gene	clone size	J gene	D gene	CDR3 protein	CDR3 DNA
TRBV3-1	.	TRBJ1-1	.	CASSQGPGDIMNTEAFF	TGTGCCAGCAGCCAAGGGCCAGGGGATATCATGAACACTGAAGCTTTCTTT
TRBV7-2	.	TRBJ2-7	TRBD1	CASSLQGTGYEQYF	TGTGCCAGCAGTTTACAAGGGACAGGGTACGAGCAGTACTTC
TRBV28	.	TRBJ2-7	TRBD1	CASKDRGRYEQYF	TGTGCCAGCAAAGACAGGGGGCGGTATGAGCAGTACTTC
TRBV3-1	.	TRBJ2-7	.	CASSQAAASYEQYF	TGTGCCAGCAGCCAAGCGGCGGCCTCCTACGAGCAGTACTTC
TRBV24-1	few	TRBJ2-3	.	CATSVHTGLGTDTQYF	TGTGCCACCAGTGTTCACACAGGGCTCGGCACAGATACGCAGTATTTT
TRBV12-3/TRBV12-4	.	TRBJ1-2	.	CASRPDSSSGYTF	TGTGCCAGCAGACCCGACAGCTCGTCCGGCTACACCTTC
TRBV6-2/TRBV6-3	.	TRBJ2-1	.	CASSPARRSGYNEQFF	TGCGCCAGCAGCCCTGCCCGTCGGAGCGGGTACAATGAGCAGTTCTTC
TRBV29-1	many	TRBJ1-5	.	CSVIAGGNQPQHF	TGCAGCGTTATCGCAGGGGGCAATCAGCCCCAGCATTTT
TRBV4-1	many	TRBJ1-5	.	CASSQDGQYSNQPQHF	TGCGCCAGCAGCCAAGATGGGCAGTATAGCAATCAGCCCCAGCATTTT
TRBV20-1	many	TRBJ2-5	TRBD2	CSASSTSGLETQYF	TGCAGTGCTTCCTCGACTAGCGGGTTGGAGACCCAGTACTTC
TRBV7-2	.	TRBJ2-3	.	CASSLAGGLVTDTQYF	TGTGCCAGCAGCTTAGCGGGAGGTTTGGTAACGGATACGCAGTATTTT
TRBV3-1	few	TRBJ2-7	.	CASSSATSFNEQYF	TGTGCCAGCAGCTCCGCAACTAGCTTCAACGAGCAGTACTTC
TRBV12-3/TRBV12-4	.	TRBJ1-5	.	CASSYRGNQPQHF	TGTGCCAGCAGTTATCGCGGCAATCAGCCCCAGCATTTT
TRBV7-7	.	TRBJ2-2	TRBD2	CASSEGLAGVDGELFF	TGTGCTAGCAGCGAAGGACTAGCGGGGGTTGACGGGGAGCTGTTTTTT
TRBV20-1	few	TRBJ2-5	TRBD2	CSARRSGGAVAKETQYF	TGCAGTGCTAGACGTAGCGGGGGGGCCGTAGCAAAAGAGACCCAGTACTTC
TRBV11-3	few	TRBJ2-2	.	CASSTGASSGGGELFF	TGTGCCAGCAGCACGGGGGCCTCCTCCGGCGGTGGGGAGCTGTTTTTT
TRBV7-2	few	TRBJ2-7	TRBD2	CASSLPLAGGLSYEQYF	TGTGCCAGCAGCTTACCTCTAGCGGGGGGCCTCTCCTACGAGCAGTACTTC
TRBV15	few	TRBJ2-7	.	CATSSYRTDSTYEQYF	TGTGCCACCAGCAGCTACCGTACGGATTCCACCTACGAGCAGTACTTC
TRBV7-2	few	TRBJ1-6	TRBD1	CASSLVVTGGLSPLHF	TGTGCCAGCAGCTTAGTAGTGACAGGGGGCCTTTCACCCCTCCACTTT
TRBV29-1	many	TRBJ2-7	TRBD2	CSVVASGSIRYEQYF	TGCAGCGTTGTTGCTAGCGGGAGTATCAGGTACGAGCAGTACTTC
TRBV19	.	TRBJ2-4	.	CASSPPGDIQYF	TGTGCCAGTAGTCCCCCCGGGGACATTCAGTACTTC
TRBV24-1	.	TRBJ2-1	TRBD2	CAASGGLSSGTNYNEQFF	TGTGCTGCGTCCGGGGGCCTTTCTAGCGGGACCAACTACAATGAGCAGTTCTTC
TRBV11-1	.	TRBJ1-5	.	CASSLALGVNQPQHF	TGTGCCAGCAGCTTAGCGCTCGGGGTCAATCAGCCCCAGCATTTT
TRBV7-9	.	TRBJ2-1	TRBD1	CASSTGQGGSYNEQFF	TGTGCCAGCAGCACGGGACAGGGAGGATCCTACAATGAGCAGTTCTTC
TRBV5-6	.	TRBJ2-5	.	CASSLISSGGETQYF	TGTGCCAGCAGCTTGATTTCAAGTGGGGGAGAGACCCAGTACTTC
TRBV3-1	few	TRBJ2-5	.	CASSQEVPSSETQYF	TGTGCCAGCAGCCAAGAAGTCCCTAGTTCCGAGACCCAGTACTTC
TRBV3-1	few	TRBJ2-2	.	CASRAANTGELFF	TGTGCCAGCAGAGCAGCTAACACCGGGGAGCTGTTTTTT
TRBV6-1	few	TRBJ2-5	.	CASSLRTVKETQYF	TGTGCCAGCAGCCTTCGGACAGTCAAAGAGACCCAGTACTTC
TRBV28	few	TRBJ2-5	.	CASRQPSQGRETQYF	TGTGCCAGCAGACAGCCATCCCAAGGCCGGGAGACCCAGTACTTC
TRBV24-1	.	TRBJ2-7	TRBD1	CATSETGGLYEQYF	TGTGCCACCAGTGAAACAGGGGGACTCTACGAGCAGTACTTC
TRBV7-2	.	TRBJ2-1	TRBD2	CASSLAGGAGYNEQFF	TGTGCCAGCAGCTTAGCCGGGGGGGCCGGGTACAATGAGCAGTTCTTC
TRBV6-2/TRBV6-3	few	TRBJ2-5	.	CASGGLSPQETQYF	TGTGCCAGCGGAGGACTATCCCCCCAAGAGACCCAGTACTTC
TRBV7-2	few	TRBJ2-7	.	CASSLKGGLAYEQYF	TGTGCCAGCAGCCTGAAGGGGGGTTTAGCCTACGAGCAGTACTTC
TRBV6-5	few	TRBJ2-7	.	CASSYSRGGYEQYF	TGTGCCAGCAGTTACTCTAGAGGGGGCTACGAGCAGTACTTC
TRBV5-1	.	TRBJ2-5	TRBD2	CASSLGLAGGEETQYF	TGCGCCAGCAGCTTGGGACTAGCGGGAGGAGAGGAGACCCAGTACTTC
TRBV28	.	TRBJ1-2	.	CASSLLNYGYTF	TGTGCCAGCAGTTTACTTAACTATGGCTACACCTTC
TRBV7-9	few	TRBJ1-1	.	CASSLDPGVNTEAFF	TGTGCCAGCAGCTTAGATCCAGGAGTGAACACTGAAGCTTTCTTT